This T cell receptor (beta chain) was recovered during a study of identical twins. Study results and limitations: Possibly, invariant MAIT and iNKT cells partly confounded zero-insertion analyses. Beta out-of-frame sequences showed weaker excess twin sharing.

The CDR3 is 15 amino acids. Per the germline V gene, CDR1 is SQVTM and CDR2 is ANQGSEA. Trimming stripped 5 bases from V and 2 bases from J, with 18 bases between. This clonotype was detected a few times. Its antigen is not known. TCRdb reprocessed the 5' RACE reads with MiXCR, giving one entry per CDR3 protein. The table has around 680,000 distinct CDR3 sequences, 8.5% to 9% seen once. The data also belong to a second study, concerning yellow fever vaccine responses in identical twins.

The chain has TRBV29-1 and TRBJ1-1; D not certain. The TCR originated in a woman between 18 and 29 years old in good health. Sequencing input: PBMCs. CDR3 amino acids: CSVPAPSGVNTEAFF. CDR3 sequence (DNA): TGCAGCGTTCCAGCCCCATCCGGGGTTAACACTGAAGCTTTCTTT. The entire variable domain, with the rest obtained from reference TRBV29-1 and TRBJ1-1, is as follows: SAVISQKPSRDICQRGTSLTIQCQVDSQVTMMFWYRQQPGQSLTLIATANQGSEATYESGFVIDKFPISRPNLTFSTLTVSNMSPEDSSIYLCSVPAPSGVNTEAFFGQGTRLTVV.